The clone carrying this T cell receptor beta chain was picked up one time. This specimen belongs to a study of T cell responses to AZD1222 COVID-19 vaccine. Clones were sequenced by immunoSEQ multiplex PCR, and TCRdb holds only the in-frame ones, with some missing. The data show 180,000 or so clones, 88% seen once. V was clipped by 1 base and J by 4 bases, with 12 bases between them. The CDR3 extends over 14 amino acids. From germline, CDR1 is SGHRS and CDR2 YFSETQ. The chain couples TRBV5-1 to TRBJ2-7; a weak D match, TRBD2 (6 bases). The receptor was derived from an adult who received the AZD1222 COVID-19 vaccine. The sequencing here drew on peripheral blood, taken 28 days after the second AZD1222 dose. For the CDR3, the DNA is TGCGCCAGCAGCTTGTCCCGGGACTTTTACGAGCAGTACTTC. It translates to CASSLSRDFYEQYF.